This T cell receptor beta chain stems from a study of technical replicates of blood from several donors. This table comes from immunoSEQ multiplex PCR, and its TCRdb copy is limited to in-frame clones, with some not included. The sample has 75,000 to 100,000 clones; around 96% are singletons. The material sequenced was T cells isolated from PBMCs. The source is a human donor in good health.

The CDR3 sequence: CASSLQRTDTQYF. The CDR3 region has the DNA TGTGCCAGCAGCTTACAGCGGACAGATACGCAGTATTTT. The chain is built from TRBV7-2 and TRBJ2-3, with D tentatively TRBD2 (5 bases). Germline assignment: CDR1 SGHTA and CDR2 FQGNSA. The CDR3 is made up of 13 amino acids. V was pared by 2 bases and J by 3 bases, with 6 bases between.